Shown below are 23 T cell receptor beta chains from a single sample sequenced in a study of blood T cell repertoires in COVID-19. Measured with immunoSEQ multiplex PCR; TCRdb has only the in-frame clones, and not every one. The sample includes about 360,000 clones, around 87% seen only once; the top ten take roughly 1.4%. The sequenced sample was PBMCs or T cells enriched from blood (not recorded which). These receptors all come from a man under 40 who had recovered from COVID-19.

The gene calls are TRBV2 and TRBJ2-2, with 7 positions matching TRBD1. CDR3 length: 15 amino acids. Germline V gene sequence: CDR1 SNHLY, CDR2 FYNNEI. Trimming removed 5 bases from V and 4 bases from J; junction bases left unmatched: 7. The CDR3 loop is CASSTDRQSTGELFF. CDR3 bases: TGTGCCAGCAGTACGGACAGGCAAAGCACCGGGGAGCTGTTTTTT.

This chain joins TRBV7-2 and TRBJ2-3, with 11 bases fitting TRBD2. CDR1 is SGHTA and CDR2 is FQGNSA in the germline V gene. The CDR3 runs to 17 residues. J gave up 2 bases and V 1 base, and 5 bases lay outside the gene matches. The DNA for the CDR3 is TGTGCCAGCAGCTTAGACCTAGCGGGGGGTATCACAGATACGCAGTATTTT. It specifies CASSLDLAGGITDTQYF.

The V gene is TRBV5-1, the J gene TRBJ1-2; D is unclear. Germline V lookup: CDR1 SGHRS, CDR2 YFSETQ. V shed 4 bases and J shed 6 bases, with 19 bases lying between them. The length of the CDR3 is 15 residues. The CDR3 DNA reads as TGCGCCAGCAGCCTGAACGGCAATCAGGTAGATGGCTACACCTTC. Amino acids: CASSLNGNQVDGYTF.

The chain employs TRBV13 and TRBJ2-1; tentatively, D is TRBD1 (5 bases). V was cut by 3 bases and J by 0 bases, with 9 bases left in between. CDR1 PRHDT and CDR2 FYEKMQ come from the germline V gene (reference sequence). The CDR3 length is 15 residues. CDR3 in amino acids: CASSFRVDSYNEQFF. The CDR3 DNA is TGTGCCAGCAGCTTCAGGGTCGACTCCTACAATGAGCAGTTCTTC.

V gene TRBV5-5 combines with J gene TRBJ1-1; 7 bases are shared with TRBD1. The length of the CDR3 is 13 residues. Germline CDR1 and CDR2: SGHKS and YYEKEE (reference sequence). V gave up 0 bases and J gave up 8 bases; unmatched junction bases: 4. CDR3 loop: CASSLAGQTEAFF. CDR3 sequence (DNA): TGTGCCAGCAGCTTGGCGGGACAGACAGAAGCTTTCTTT.

The chain employs TRBV30 and TRBJ1-1; D remains unclear. Germline assignment: CDR1 GTSNPN and CDR2 SVGIG (reference sequence). The V end was cut by 1 base, the J end by 10 bases, with 10 bases between. This CDR3 is built from 11 residues. This chain's CDR3 is CAWSGTVGAFF. CDR3 DNA sequence: TGTGCCTGGAGTGGTACAGTCGGAGCTTTCTTT.

A single count supports this clone. V gene TRBV5-1 combines with J gene TRBJ2-3, with 12 bases identical to TRBD2. Trimming took 1 base from V and 6 from J; bases not matched to a gene: 9. The CDR3 loop spans 17 amino acids. Germline lookup yields CDR1 SGHRS and CDR2 YFSETQ. The CDR3 region is CASSLSSSGGAMDTQYF. The CDR3 bases are TGCGCCAGCAGCTTGTCTTCTAGCGGGGGGGCCATGGATACGCAGTATTTT.

This clone appeared a single time. This chain connects TRBV5-5 to TRBJ1-1, with D possibly TRBD1 on 6 matching bases. Germline CDR1 SGHKS, CDR2 YYEKEE (reference sequence). CDR3 length: 16 amino acids. V dropped 5 bases and J dropped 4 bases, with 21 bases sitting between them. The DNA for the CDR3 is TGTGCCAGCAGAGTCGTCGCGGGGGCGACGGCCACTGAAGCTTTCTTT. It yields the protein CASRVVAGATATEAFF.

The V gene is TRBV19, the J gene TRBJ2-5, with TRBD1 matching 7 bases. CDR3 length: 16 residues. Losses at the gene ends were 6 bases for V and 1 base for J; bases not matched to a gene: 11. Looked up from germline, CDR1 is LNHDA and CDR2 is SQIVND (reference sequence). CDR3 protein: CASRSTGTDFQETQYF. CDR3 DNA sequence: TGTGCCAGTAGGTCAACCGGGACAGATTTCCAAGAGACCCAGTACTTC. Full variable domain (missing parts from reference TRBV19 and TRBJ2-5): DGGITQSPKYLFRKEGQNVTLSCEQNLNHDAMYWYRQDPGQGLRLIYYSQIVNDFQKGDIAEGYSVSREKKESFPLTVTSAQKNPTAFYLCASRSTGTDFQETQYFGPGTRLLVL.

V is TRBV9 and J is TRBJ1-3, with D uncertain. CDR1 SGDLS and CDR2 YYNGEE come from the germline V gene. This CDR3 has 15 amino acids. Trimming pared 0 bases from V and 0 bases from J, leaving 7 bases between. The CDR3 nucleotides are TGTGCCAGCAGCGTAGAGGGAGACTCTGGAAACACCATATATTTT. Translated: CASSVEGDSGNTIYF.

This chain uses TRBV5-1 with TRBJ2-3; no clear D. Trimming removed 0 bases at V and 3 bases at J, with 5 bases between. The V gene's germline CDR1 is SGHRS and CDR2 YFSETQ. This CDR3 spans 13 amino acids. CDR3: CASSLASTDTQYF. The CDR3 bases are TGCGCCAGCAGCTTGGCCTCTACAGATACGCAGTATTTT.

The chain has TRBV29-1 and TRBJ1-2; D is possibly TRBD1 (5 bases). The CDR3 totals 13 residues. Germline V gene lookup returns CDR1 SQVTM and CDR2 ANQGSEA. Trimming pared 6 bases from V and 4 bases from J, leaving 15 bases between. As DNA, the CDR3 is TGCAGCGTCCGATTTCAGGGAAGCTATGGCTACACCTTC. It translates to CSVRFQGSYGYTF.

This clone was detected only once. The chain is built from TRBV18 and TRBJ2-1, with D hard to call. The CDR3 loop spans 12 amino acids. V was shortened by 5 bases and J by 5 bases, with 7 bases between the two germline ends. Per germline, CDR1 KGHSH and CDR2 LQKENI. For the CDR3, the DNA is TGTGCCAGCTCAACACAGCACAATGAGCAGTTCTTC. As protein: CASSTQHNEQFF.

Turning to this clone: The same CDR3 arises from other DNA sequences in this sample as well. The rearrangement uses TRBV18 and TRBJ2-7; 7 bases fit TRBD1. V lost 2 bases to trimming and J lost 4 bases; unmatched junction nucleotides: 2. Germline V lookup: CDR1 KGHSH, CDR2 LQKENI. The CDR3 length is 13 residues. The CDR3: CASSPVRGYEQYF. The CDR3 DNA follows: TGTGCCAGCTCACCAGTCAGGGGGTACGAGCAGTACTTC. The variable domain in full, completed from reference TRBV18 and TRBJ2-7, reads NAGVMQNPRHLVRRRGQEARLRCSPMKGHSHVYWYRQLPEEGLKFMVYLQKENIIDESGMPKERFSAEFPKEGPSILRIQQVVRGDSAAYFCASSPVRGYEQYFGPGTRLTVT.

This clone is a singleton in its sample. The chain links TRBV29-1 to TRBJ1-2; D remains unclear. The V gene's germline CDR1 is SQVTM and CDR2 ANQGSEA. The V and J ends lost 4 bases and 4 bases respectively, with 16 bases between them. This CDR3 region has 14 residues. The CDR3 DNA sequence: TGCAGCGTTGTAGTTCCGGGGAGGCTCTATGGCTACACCTTC. It is translated as CSVVVPGRLYGYTF. The full variable domain, completed using reference TRBV29-1 and TRBJ1-2, is SAVISQKPSRDICQRGTSLTIQCQVDSQVTMMFWYRQQPGQSLTLIATANQGSEATYESGFVIDKFPISRPNLTFSTLTVSNMSPEDSSIYLCSVVVPGRLYGYTFGSGTRLTVV.

This clone was counted between two and nine times. CDR3 protein: CASSTGDTEAFF. The CDR3 DNA sequence: TGTGCCAGCAGCACAGGGGACACTGAAGCTTTCTTT. The chain carries TRBV7-3 and TRBJ1-1, with TRBD1 matching over 7 bases. Germline CDR1 and CDR2: SGHTA and FQGTGA. The CDR3 runs to 12 residues. V gave up 5 bases and J gave up 3 bases; unmatched junction bases: 0.

The V and J genes are TRBV27 and TRBJ1-6, with D perhaps TRBD1 (5 bases). The CDR3 contains 15 residues. V was cut by 5 bases and J by 10 bases, with 18 bases left in between. CDR1 MNHEY and CDR2 SMNVEV come from the germline V gene (reference sequence). CDR3: CASSARGRVDSPLHF. CDR3 DNA sequence: TGTGCCAGCAGTGCCCGCGGCAGGGTAGACTCACCCCTCCACTTT.

Only a few counts were recorded for this clone. The conserved phenylalanine or tryptophan normally closing the CDR3 is absent here, so this likely arose from a read error. No DNA is shown, since the ends of the CDR3 on it are uncertain; the CDR3 is the one TCRdb lists. The chain carries TRBV13 and TRBJ1-1. Germline values: CDR1 PRHDT, CDR2 FYEKMQ (reference sequence). The CDR3 spans 9 amino acids, including both terminal residues. The CDR3 sequence is CASSPPSVL.

This CDR3 is CAISESLLNTEAFF. CDR3 DNA sequence: TGTGCCATCAGTGAGTCTCTGTTGAACACTGAAGCTTTCTTT. The J gene is TRBJ1-1, the V gene TRBV10-3; D ambiguous. Trimming shortened V by 0 bases and J by 0 bases, and 5 bases separated the two germline ends. The CDR3 has 14 amino acids. Per germline, CDR1 ENHRY and CDR2 SYGVKD.

The V call is TRBV6-5, the J call TRBJ2-5; weak D call: TRBD2 (6 bases). The CDR3 contains 14 residues. CDR1 and CDR2 from the germline V gene are MNHEY and SVGAGI. Trimming took 5 bases from V and 4 from J, leaving 14 bases between them. The CDR3 sequence: CASSTPGLPETQYF. In DNA, the CDR3 is TGTGCCAGCAGTACCCCGGGACTCCCAGAGACCCAGTACTTC.

This chain links TRBV6-6 with TRBJ1-2; TRBD1 might be the D (5 bases). CDR3 length: 11 amino acids. CDR1 MNHNY and CDR2 SVGAGI come from the germline V gene (reference sequence). The chain's CDR3 is CGVGGDSGYTF. The CDR3 DNA reads as TGTGGCGTCGGGGGGGACTCTGGCTACACCTTC.

The chain has TRBV7-6 and TRBJ2-2; tentative D call: TRBD2 (5 bases). The germline V gene encodes CDR1 SGHVS and CDR2 FNYEAQ. CDR3 size: 17 residues. The V and J ends lost 1 base and 2 bases respectively, with 14 bases between them. The CDR3 spells CASSLVGGLLNTGELFF. Written as DNA, the CDR3 is TGTGCCAGCAGCTTAGTTGGCGGACTCTTAAACACCGGGGAGCTGTTTTTT. The variable domain in full, with the rest retrieved from reference TRBV7-6 and TRBJ2-2, is GAGVSQSPRYKVTKRGQDVALRCDPISGHVSLYWYRQALGQGPEFLTYFNYEAQQDKSGLPNDRFSAERPEGSISTLTIQRTEQRDSAMYRCASSLVGGLLNTGELFFGEGSRLTVL.

This chain connects TRBV18 to TRBJ2-3; 12 nucleotides match TRBD2. The length of the CDR3 is 14 residues. Germline-derived CDR1 and CDR2 are KGHSH and LQKENI. J was trimmed by 4 bases and V by 7 bases; bases with no gene match: 3. The CDR3 region has the DNA TGTGCCAGCTGGACTAGCGGGGCTCCAGATACGCAGTATTTT. Its translation: CASWTSGAPDTQYF. Using reference TRBV18 and TRBJ2-3 for the parts outside the CDR3, the full variable domain is NAGVMQNPRHLVRRRGQEARLRCSPMKGHSHVYWYRQLPEEGLKFMVYLQKENIIDESGMPKERFSAEFPKEGPSILRIQQVVRGDSAAYFCASWTSGAPDTQYFGPGTRLTVL.